Listed below are T cell receptor beta chains from one sample, sequenced in a study of T cells after yellow fever vaccination. TCRdb re-called the 5' RACE reads through MiXCR, storing one row per CDR3 protein. The data hold roughly 240,000 distinct CDR3 sequences, with 6% to 8% observed a single time. The sample here was CD4+ T cells sorted from PBMCs, taken on the day of the yellow fever booster vaccination. The source of these receptors is a man younger than 40 who received the YFV17D yellow fever vaccine. CDR3s include the opening cysteine and the closing phenylalanine or tryptophan. The D gene is left open where the match is weak. The size entry is marked missing in some rows and otherwise reads once, few, many or a size class.

abundance	v_gene	len	j_gene	d_gene	CDR3aa	CDR3nt
few	TRBV20-1	19	TRBJ2-5	TRBD2	CSARKVPRAGERIEETQYF	TGCAGTGCTAGGAAGGTCCCGAGGGCGGGAGAGAGGATTGAAGAGACCCAGTACTTC
many	TRBV12-3/TRBV12-4	16	TRBJ1-5	TRBD1	CASSQTEPGTGGPQHF	TGTGCCAGCAGTCAAACCGAGCCCGGGACAGGCGGACCCCAGCATTTT
-	TRBV25-1	14	TRBJ2-7	-	CASSDPGRGYEQYF	TGTGCCAGCAGTGACCCGGGACGGGGCTACGAGCAGTACTTC
-	TRBV4-3	16	TRBJ1-6	TRBD1	CASSQDQGTGHSPLHF	TGCGCCAGCAGCCAAGATCAGGGGACAGGCCACTCACCCCTCCACTTT
many	TRBV6-2/TRBV6-3	17	TRBJ2-7	TRBD2	CASTAGTSGRFSYEQYF	TGTGCCAGCACTGCCGGGACTAGCGGGAGGTTCTCCTACGAGCAGTACTTC
-	TRBV7-2	14	TRBJ2-7	-	CASSLQGISYEQYF	TGTGCCAGCAGCTTACAGGGAATTTCCTACGAGCAGTACTTC
many	TRBV25-1	15	TRBJ2-3	-	CASSSRGGGTDTQYF	TGTGCCAGCAGTAGTAGGGGCGGGGGCACAGATACGCAGTATTTT
many	TRBV20-1	14	TRBJ2-2	-	CSATLAPNTGELFF	TGCAGTGCAACCCTAGCGCCCAACACCGGGGAGCTGTTTTTT
many	TRBV2	14	TRBJ2-4	-	CASSVSEVRNIQYF	TGTGCCAGCAGTGTGAGCGAGGTTCGAAACATTCAGTACTTC
few	TRBV15	13	TRBJ2-7	-	CATSRDTGYEQYF	TGTGCCACCAGCAGAGATACCGGGTACGAGCAGTACTTC
many	TRBV7-2	12	TRBJ1-3	-	CASSFGGNTIYF	TGTGCCAGCAGCTTCGGAGGAAACACCATATATTTT
few	TRBV4-3	15	TRBJ1-4	-	CASSQALESNEKLFF	TGCGCCAGCAGCCAAGCCCTCGAAAGTAATGAAAAACTGTTTTTT
many	TRBV3-1	17	TRBJ2-7	-	CASSQVPGSSIGYEQYF	TGTGCCAGCAGCCAAGTTCCCGGCTCTTCGATCGGCTACGAGCAGTACTTC
few	TRBV5-4	15	TRBJ2-7	TRBD2	CASSLASGGLNEQYF	TGTGCCAGCAGCTTGGCCTCGGGAGGACTGAACGAGCAGTACTTC
many	TRBV7-2	15	TRBJ2-1	TRBD2	CASSPRTSGYNEQFF	TGTGCCAGCAGCCCAAGGACTAGCGGTTACAATGAGCAGTTCTTC
few	TRBV5-1	14	TRBJ2-2	-	CASSAGTGTGELFF	TGCGCCAGCAGCGCCGGGACTGGCACCGGGGAGCTGTTTTTT
-	TRBV18	13	TRBJ2-5	-	CASLHPGIETQYF	TGTGCCAGCTTACACCCGGGAATCGAGACCCAGTACTTC
many	TRBV6-5	13	TRBJ2-1	TRBD1	CASRTGFYNEQFF	TGTGCCAGCCGGACAGGTTTTTACAATGAGCAGTTCTTC
many	TRBV5-5	14	TRBJ2-3	-	CASSTFTGSDTQYF	TGTGCCAGCAGCACATTTACAGGGTCAGATACGCAGTATTTT
many	TRBV9	16	TRBJ2-5	TRBD2	CASSSAVAGVVDSQYF	TGTGCCAGCAGCAGTGCGGTAGCGGGAGTGGTAGACTCCCAGTACTTC
-	TRBV10-3	11	TRBJ2-1	-	CAISEPNEQFF	TGTGCCATCAGTGAACCGAATGAGCAGTTCTTC
many	TRBV12-3/TRBV12-4	15	TRBJ2-7	-	CASSLGGQGSYEQYF	TGTGCCAGCAGTTTGGGCGGGCAGGGCTCCTACGAGCAGTACTTC
many	TRBV7-2	15	TRBJ2-5	TRBD1	CASSPRTGGGETQYF	TGTGCCAGCAGTCCACGGACAGGGGGGGGAGAGACCCAGTACTTC
few	TRBV29-1	15	TRBJ1-1	-	CSAHHSGRENTEAFF	TGCAGCGCTCACCATTCGGGACGAGAGAACACTGAAGCTTTCTTT
-	TRBV20-1	14	TRBJ2-3	-	CSARDLRGTDTQYF	TGCAGTGCTAGAGATCTCAGGGGCACAGATACGCAGTATTTT
many	TRBV7-2	16	TRBJ2-3	-	CASSPGSSGMGDTQYF	TGTGCCAGCAGCCCCGGTTCCTCGGGGATGGGAGATACGCAGTATTTT
few	TRBV11-2	13	TRBJ1-2	-	CASSSRLVYGYTF	TGTGCCAGCAGTTCCAGACTGGTCTATGGCTACACCTTC
many	TRBV27	17	TRBJ2-3	TRBD2	CASSPPGLAGRTDTQYF	TGTGCCAGCAGTCCCCCGGGACTAGCGGGACGCACAGATACGCAGTATTTT
-	TRBV10-2	15	TRBJ2-2	TRBD2	CASRRREGHTGELFF	TGCGCCAGCCGTCGGCGGGAGGGCCACACCGGGGAGCTGTTTTTT
-	TRBV29-1	15	TRBJ2-5	-	CSVWGRVTGQGAQYF	TGCAGCGTTTGGGGGCGGGTGACAGGCCAAGGGGCCCAGTACTTC
few	TRBV5-1	15	TRBJ2-3	-	CASSITGAPTDTQYF	TGCGCCAGCAGCATCACAGGTGCCCCCACAGATACGCAGTATTTT
many	TRBV4-2	15	TRBJ2-2	-	CASSQDSSTTGELFF	TGTGCCAGCAGCCAAGACAGCAGCACGACCGGGGAGCTGTTTTTT
many	TRBV7-9	14	TRBJ1-4	-	CASSLAEINEKLFF	TGTGCCAGCAGCTTAGCAGAGATTAATGAAAAACTGTTTTTT
few	TRBV5-6	17	TRBJ2-2	TRBD1	CASRHDTGTGNAGELFF	TGTGCCAGCAGGCATGACACCGGGACAGGGAATGCCGGGGAGCTGTTTTTT
few	TRBV27	18	TRBJ2-2	-	CASSFRGPDSWGTGELFF	TGTGCCAGCAGTTTCCGGGGGCCGGATTCTTGGGGGACCGGGGAGCTGTTTTTT
many	TRBV5-1	11	TRBJ2-1	-	CASTLDNEQFF	TGCGCCAGCACCCTGGACAATGAGCAGTTCTTC
-	TRBV15	15	TRBJ2-7	TRBD1	CATSFFRDSGSEQYF	TGTGCCACCAGCTTCTTCCGGGACAGCGGTTCCGAGCAGTACTTC
many	TRBV20-1	17	TRBJ2-7	TRBD2	CSARGGSSGRSLREQYF	TGCAGTGCTAGAGGCGGCTCTAGCGGGAGGTCCCTTCGCGAGCAGTACTTC
-	TRBV28	14	TRBJ2-1	TRBD2	CASSAVGTSIEQFF	TGTGCCAGCAGTGCCGTTGGGACTAGCATTGAGCAGTTCTTC
many	TRBV15	16	TRBJ2-3	TRBD2	CATSRGFGGVPDTQYF	TGTGCCACCAGCAGAGGATTTGGGGGGGTCCCAGATACGCAGTATTTT
few	TRBV7-2	15	TRBJ1-2	-	CASSLVDGANYGYTF	TGTGCCAGCAGCTTAGTTGATGGGGCTAACTATGGCTACACCTTC
few	TRBV5-1	16	TRBJ2-2	TRBD2	CASSGLAGDETGELFF	TGCGCCAGCAGCGGGCTAGCGGGAGACGAAACCGGGGAGCTGTTTTTT
few	TRBV3-1	16	TRBJ2-2	TRBD1	CASSRSVTGVTGELFF	TGTGCCAGCAGCCGAAGCGTGACAGGGGTTACCGGGGAGCTGTTTTTT
many	TRBV7-2	12	TRBJ1-2	-	CASSLEANGYTF	TGTGCCAGCAGCTTAGAAGCGAATGGCTACACCTTC
few	TRBV29-1	14	TRBJ2-2	-	CSVGNPVHTGELFF	TGCAGCGTTGGGAACCCCGTTCACACCGGGGAGCTGTTTTTT
few	TRBV10-3	13	TRBJ2-5	-	CAISGGKKETQYF	TGTGCCATCAGTGGGGGCAAAAAAGAGACCCAGTACTTC
-	TRBV5-1	15	TRBJ1-1	TRBD1	CASSPGTEVVTEAFF	TGCGCCAGCAGCCCGGGGACAGAAGTAGTCACTGAAGCTTTCTTT
-	TRBV5-8	17	TRBJ2-7	TRBD1	CASSPGTAQTTPHEQYF	TGTGCCAGCAGCCCCGGGACAGCGCAGACTACTCCCCACGAGCAGTACTTC
-	TRBV7-2	15	TRBJ2-7	-	CASSLPGPRAYEQYF	TGTGCCAGCAGCTTACCGGGACCCCGGGCGTACGAGCAGTACTTC
few	TRBV19	16	TRBJ2-6	TRBD1	CASSRTGGSGANVLTF	TGTGCCAGTAGCCGGACAGGGGGCTCTGGGGCCAACGTCCTGACTTTC
-	TRBV29-1	15	TRBJ2-2	-	CSVATSGFSTGKLFF	TGCAGCGTCGCAACTTCAGGTTTTTCCACCGGGAAGCTGTTTTTT
few	TRBV5-1	15	TRBJ1-5	-	CASSLIGDERQPQHF	TGCGCCAGCAGCTTGATAGGGGATGAGAGGCAGCCCCAGCATTTT